Shown below are 8 T cell receptor beta chains from a single sample sequenced in a study of blood T cell repertoires in COVID-19. Here immunoSEQ multiplex PCR was the method, and the copy in TCRdb shows in-frame clones only, minus some. Of 350,000 to 450,000 clones listed, about 89% are singletons. The sequencing input was peripheral blood. These receptors were collected from a woman in her sixties with COVID-19, enrolled during active disease.

This clone is a singleton in its sample. The rearrangement links TRBV19 to TRBJ2-6; 8 bases fit TRBD1. Germline CDR1 LNHDA, CDR2 SQIVND (reference sequence). V trimming: 6 bases; J trimming: 0 bases; junction bases outside the gene matches: 10. The CDR3 consists of 18 residues. CDR3 protein: CASSSRGLTNSGANVLTF. CDR3 in DNA: TGTGCCAGTAGCAGCAGGGGGCTAACCAACTCTGGGGCCAACGTCCTGACTTTC.

In regard to this clone: Other nucleotide sequences from this sample produce the same CDR3. The chain uses TRBV12-3 or TRBV12-4 and TRBJ1-2; D is ambiguous. Trimming removed 4 bases from V and 5 bases from J, with 5 bases in between. The CDR3 loop spans 11 amino acids. CDR3 sequence reads: CASSSSYGYTF. CDR3 DNA: TGTGCCAGCAGTTCCTCTTATGGCTACACCTTC.

CDR3 coding DNA: TGTGCCAGCAGCAGGGAGGCTAATGAAAAACTGTTTTTT. Its translation: CASSREANEKLFF. The V and J genes are TRBV6-5 and TRBJ1-4, with D possibly matching TRBD1 (5 bases). Germline CDR1 reads MNHEY; CDR2 reads SVGAGI. Trimming left V 6 bases short and J 3 bases short, with 8 bases between. The CDR3 is 13 amino acids.

V and J are TRBV9 and TRBJ1-3; 7 bases are shared with TRBD1. V gave up 2 bases and J gave up 2 bases; unmatched junction bases: 7. Germline assignment: CDR1 SGDLS and CDR2 YYNGEE. The CDR3 covers 16 residues. The CDR3 protein is CASSVRQGGTGNTIYF. Written as DNA, the CDR3 is TGTGCCAGCAGCGTTAGACAGGGAGGTACTGGAAACACCATATATTTT.

The V call is TRBV4-1, the J call TRBJ2-5, with TRBD2 matching over 11 bases. Germline assignment: CDR1 MGHRA and CDR2 YSYEKL. J was trimmed by 5 bases and V by 2 bases; bases with no gene match: 13. The CDR3 has 18 residues. CDR3 in amino acids: CASSQPRAGTSGGETQYF. In DNA form, the CDR3 reads TGCGCCAGCAGCCAACCCCGTGCTGGGACTAGCGGCGGCGAGACCCAGTACTTC.

The rearrangement joins TRBV12-3 or TRBV12-4 to TRBJ2-3; D may be TRBD1 (5 bases). With 6 bases removed from V and 3 bases from J, the gap between germline ends came to 10 bases. This CDR3 spans 13 amino acids. CDR3 in DNA: TGTGCCAGCAGACGACAGCCAACAGATACGCAGTATTTT. Amino acid sequence: CASRRQPTDTQYF.

Comments on this clone: Other DNA sequences within the sample encode an identical CDR3. This chain uses TRBV7-9 with TRBJ2-7; possibly TRBD2 for D (5 bases). CDR3 length: 13 residues. Germline lookup yields CDR1 SEHNR and CDR2 FQNEAQ (reference sequence). V lost 3 bases and J lost 2, with 8 bases in between. CDR3 bases: TGTGCCAGCAGCTTCGGAGGTGCCTACGAGCAGTACTTC. Protein sequence: CASSFGGAYEQYF.

The table lists this clone with a few counts. The rearrangement uses TRBV2 and TRBJ1-1, with D perhaps matching TRBD1 (5 bases). Trimming took off 3 bases at V and 10 bases at J, with 12 bases between the two ends. Germline V gene lookup returns CDR1 SNHLY and CDR2 FYNNEI. The CDR3 runs 12 residues. The CDR3 DNA is TGTGCCAGCAGTGAGGGGACTCTTCTAGCTTTCTTT. Protein sequence: CASSEGTLLAFF.